The following is a TCR beta chain sequence with its context. What it recognizes is unknown. This sample was included in a study of vaccination effects on CD4 cells after COVID-19. Across the study: Every participant took two doses of the BNT162b2 or mRNA-1273 vaccine.

Viral peptide pool expansion of antigen-specific CD4+ T cells preceded sequencing in the ViraFEST assay. The authors isolated CD4+ T cells after around 11 days of culture. Nobody among the vaccine recipients had prior SARS-CoV-2 infection (nucleocapsid antibodies were negative). It was with about 10 IU/ml IL-2 and around 9.9 ug/ml peptides that 1.5 million to 2.5 million PBMC per well were cultured. This CDR3 contains 15 residues. Trimming removed 1 base at V and 0 bases at J, with 8 bases between. From germline, CDR1 is MGHDK and CDR2 SYGVNS. Whole-study findings and limits: Late in the post-vaccination period, infection-induced and vaccine-induced clones underwent marked clonal contraction. From healthy vaccinees, only 1 of 255 vaccine-induced clones also reacted to common cold coronaviruses.

Profiled with immunoSEQ multiplex PCR; TCRdb holds only in-frame clones, not every one. This table has 78,000 or so clones, around 79% appearing once. Sequencing used CD4+ T cells from PBMCs cultured with SARS-CoV-2 spike peptides, obtained before COVID-19 vaccination. The TCR originated in a human donor who received a COVID-19 vaccine. The chain combines TRBV25-1 with TRBJ2-3; the D is unclear. This chain's CDR3 is CASSELTVSTDTQYF. The CDR3 nucleotides read TGTGCCAGCAGTGAATTGACTGTGAGCACAGATACGCAGTATTTT.